The clone carrying this T cell receptor beta chain was found once. This specimen belongs to a study of blood T cell repertoires in COVID-19. Patients at the Seattle site were enrolled during active infection and followed longitudinally. The CDR3 loop spans 16 amino acids. Germline assignment: CDR1 MNHEY and CDR2 SMNVEV (reference sequence). V was clipped by 6 bases and J by 4 bases; unmatched bases: 6. Sequencing was performed with immunoSEQ multiplex PCR; in TCRdb, only in-frame clones are kept and a portion is missing. The sample lists approximately 300,000 clones, around 90% occurring once. This chain connects TRBV27 to TRBJ2-2, with 12 bases aligning to TRBD2. This clonotype was obtained from a woman in her 30s with COVID-19, enrolled during active disease. The specimen was peripheral blood. The CDR3, as DNA: TGTGCCAGCAGCCCCGGACTAGCGGGATCCACCGGGGAGCTGTTTTTT. Its translation: CASSPGLAGSTGELFF.